This T cell receptor beta chain was retrieved from a study of blood T cell repertoires in COVID-19. The data were produced by immunoSEQ multiplex PCR, yet TCRdb's version contains in-frame clones alone and is incomplete. The sample yields hundreds of thousands of clones, around nine tenths seen once. A word on this clone: This sample includes further DNA sequences coding for the same CDR3.

This clonotype was sampled from a woman aged 70-85 years with COVID-19, enrolled during active disease. The sample taken for sequencing was peripheral blood.

The CDR3, as DNA: TGCGCCAGCAGCTTGGATGGCCAGGCTGGCTACACCTTC. Protein sequence: CASSLDGQAGYTF. The rearrangement links TRBV5-1 to TRBJ1-2; D is ambiguous. Trimming removed 0 bases at V and 7 bases at J, with 10 bases between. CDR1 SGHRS and CDR2 YFSETQ come from the germline V gene. This CDR3 is built from 13 residues.